The clone carrying this TCR beta chain was seen only once. Its antigen is still unknown. TCRdb reprocessed the RT-PCR reads via MiXCR and lists one record per CDR3 protein. The table includes about 480,000 distinct CDR3 sequences, around 25% detected once. This entry is derived from a study of response to subunit inactivated influenza vaccine. Overall study findings and caveats: The authors proposed limited new T cell recruitment per seasonal influenza vaccination.

CDR1 is LGHNA and CDR2 is YSLEER in the germline V gene. The CDR3 contains 17 residues. Trimming shortened V by 0 bases and J by 6 bases, and 17 bases separated the two germline ends. The rearrangement joins TRBV4-3 to TRBJ2-2; D remains ambiguous. The sequence came from a middle-aged man who received an inactivated influenza vaccine. This specimen consisted of CD4+ T cells sorted from PBMCs, obtained more than 4 days after vaccination. Here the CDR3 reads CASSQEIRNRGSGELFF. DNA of the CDR3: TGCGCCAGCAGCCAAGAAATACGAAACAGAGGATCCGGGGAGCTGTTTTTT.